The 17 T cell receptor beta chains below come from one sample, sequenced in a study of response to subunit inactivated influenza vaccine. TCRdb reanalysed the RT-PCR reads using MiXCR and keeps one entry per CDR3 protein. The table shows roughly 780,000 distinct CDR3 sequences, with under 20% occurring only once. Source: PBMCs from blood, taken less than 6 days after vaccination. The receptors were sampled from a man aged 50 to 59 who received an inactivated influenza vaccine.

This clonotype was observed at least ten times. The genes are TRBV12-3 or TRBV12-4 and TRBJ1-5; D may be TRBD1 (5 bases). The CDR3 contains 13 residues. Trimming shortened V by 3 bases and J by 6 bases, and 9 bases separated the two germline ends. The CDR3, as DNA: TGTGCCAGCAGTTTCGGCAGGGCTCAGCCCCAGCATTTT. Amino acid sequence: CASSFGRAQPQHF.

V gene TRBV10-3 combines with J gene TRBJ2-5; 7 bases match TRBD2. V shed 5 bases, J shed 5 bases, and the junction held 8 bases outside the gene matches. This CDR3 has 14 residues. The germline CDR1 and CDR2 sequences are ENHRY and SYGVKD. The CDR3 nucleotides read TGTGCCATCAGTCCGGGGGGTATTTGGGAGACCCAGTACTTC. Protein: CAISPGGIWETQYF.

V is TRBV29-1 and J is TRBJ2-1; 10 bases fit TRBD2. There are 16 residues in the CDR3. V shed 5 bases, J shed 8 bases, and the junction held 15 bases outside the gene matches. In germline, CDR1 is SQVTM, CDR2 ANQGSEA. The CDR3, as DNA: TGCAGCGTTATGGGACTAAGCGGGAGGGCCCTCGATGAGCAGTTCTTC. This codes for CSVMGLSGRALDEQFF.

The V call is TRBV3-1, the J call TRBJ2-2; possibly TRBD2 for D (6 bases). V was shortened by 4 bases and J by 6 bases, with 12 bases between the two germline ends. The germline V gene encodes CDR1 LGHDT and CDR2 YNNKEL (reference sequence). This CDR3 is built from 14 residues. The DNA of the CDR3 is TGTGCCAGCAGCCGCCGGGAGCCCCCCGGGGAGCTGTTTTTT. The encoded protein is CASSRREPPGELFF.

The sample holds many counts of this clonotype. The V gene is TRBV29-1, the J gene TRBJ2-7; D is unclear. Germline V lookup: CDR1 SQVTM, CDR2 ANQGSEA. V lost 4 bases and J lost 0, with 7 bases in between. This CDR3 comprises 12 residues. As DNA, the CDR3 is TGCAGCGTTGCAAGTAGCTCCTACGAGCAGTACTTC. It translates to CSVASSSYEQYF.

This clonotype was counted only a few times. The V call is TRBV5-1, the J call TRBJ2-2, with 7 bases that match TRBD1. CDR1 SGHRS and CDR2 YFSETQ come from the germline V gene. This CDR3 has 14 amino acids. J gave up 8 bases and V 4 bases, and 8 bases lay outside the gene matches. Written as DNA, the CDR3 is TGCGCCAGCAGCGGGGGACAGATCGCGGGGGAGCTGTTTTTT. It translates to CASSGGQIAGELFF.

The genes are TRBV4-2 and TRBJ2-3; no reliable D call. V was pared by 4 bases and J by 2 bases, with 19 bases between. The V gene's germline CDR1 is LGHNA and CDR2 YNFKEQ. This CDR3 has 17 amino acids. The CDR3 protein is CASSRTIEPTLTDTQYF. CDR3 in DNA: TGTGCCAGCAGCCGTACGATCGAACCGACCCTCACAGATACGCAGTATTTT.

This rearrangement joins TRBV11-2 to TRBJ1-1; D is possibly TRBD1 (5 bases). V was cut by 8 bases and J by 5 bases, with 15 bases left in between. This CDR3 comprises 13 residues. Germline V gives CDR1 SGHAT, CDR2 FQNNGV. The CDR3 sequence: CASANGGSTEAFF. Written as DNA, the CDR3 is TGTGCCAGCGCCAACGGGGGTTCAACTGAAGCTTTCTTT.

The rearrangement joins TRBV20-1 to TRBJ2-1; 8 nucleotides align to TRBD2. V lost 6 bases to trimming and J lost 5 bases; unmatched junction nucleotides: 3. Germline V CDR1 and CDR2: DFQATT, SNEGSKA (reference sequence). This CDR3 has 12 residues. The CDR3 is CSAPRGDNEQFF. The CDR3 DNA reads TGCAGTGCGCCGCGGGGGGACAATGAGCAGTTCTTC.

This clonotype was seen a few times. This chain joins TRBV7-2 and TRBJ2-7; perhaps TRBD1 as D (5 bases). The ends were cut back, 3 bases at V and 2 bases at J, with 17 bases in the middle. This CDR3 is built from 16 residues. The germline CDR1 and CDR2 sequences are SGHTA and FQGNSA. CDR3 in amino acids: CASSLAAGYSAYEQYF. The CDR3 DNA is TGTGCCAGCAGCTTGGCGGCAGGGTATTCTGCCTACGAGCAGTACTTC.

The chain carries TRBV12-3 or TRBV12-4 and TRBJ2-6; the D gene could be TRBD1 or TRBD2 (5 bases each). CDR3 length: 14 residues. The V end lost 5 bases, the J end lost 8 bases, and 13 bases lay between the germline ends. The CDR3 DNA is TGTGCCAGCAGTGGTCCTTGGGGGTCCAACGTCCTGACTTTC. This codes for CASSGPWGSNVLTF.

A few counts support this clonotype. V gene TRBV20-1 combines with J gene TRBJ2-5, with D hard to call. The CDR3 is made up of 13 amino acids. V lost 6 bases, J lost 2 bases, and 13 bases lay in between. From germline, CDR1 is DFQATT and CDR2 SNEGSKA (reference sequence). The CDR3 nucleotides read TGCAGTGCCAGCCTTTCCGGTCAAGAGACCCAGTACTTC. Residues: CSASLSGQETQYF.

In its sample, this clonotype was seen a few times. This chain links TRBV9 with TRBJ1-2, with D hard to call. This CDR3 is built from 14 residues. CDR1 SGDLS and CDR2 YYNGEE come from the germline V gene. Between the trimmed V and J ends, which lost 3 bases and 7 bases, there was a span of 16 bases. Here the CDR3 DNA reads TGTGCCAGCAGCGGGCCCTCCAAGGCTTCTGGCTACACCTTC. It specifies CASSGPSKASGYTF. The full variable domain, in which reference TRBV9 and TRBJ1-2 provide the parts outside the CDR3, is DSGVTQTPKHLITATGQRVTLRCSPRSGDLSVYWYQQSLDQGLQFLIQYYNGEERAKGNILERFSAQQFPDLHSELNLSSLELGDSALYFCASSGPSKASGYTFGSGTRLTVV.

Details on this clonotype: A read error may account for a junction end that differs from germline. The chain carries TRBV5-1 and TRBJ1-1; D is perhaps TRBD1 (6 bases). Germline V gives CDR1 SGHRS, CDR2 YFSETQ. This CDR3 is built from 12 residues. The CDR3 nucleotides are TGTGCCAGCAGCGGGGGGCTCCCTGAAGCTTTCTTT. Translating gives CASSGGLPEAFF.

This clonotype was seen a handful of times. V usage is TRBV7-9 and J usage is TRBJ2-7; D remains unclear. Germline CDR1 and CDR2: SEHNR and FQNEAQ (reference sequence). The length of the CDR3 is 12 residues. Trimming stripped 2 bases from V and 3 bases from J, with 5 bases between. The CDR3 loop reads CASSLILYEQYF. The DNA for the CDR3 is TGTGCCAGCAGCTTAATCCTCTACGAGCAGTACTTC.

This clonotype has just a few counts. This chain uses TRBV4-2 with TRBJ1-2, with 8 bases matching TRBD1. The CDR3 has 16 amino acids. Per the germline V gene, CDR1 is LGHNA and CDR2 is YNFKEQ. The junction had 8 bases not matched to a gene; V was cut back by 1 base and J by 4 bases. The CDR3 reads CASSQGGDRRGYGYTF. CDR3 DNA sequence: TGTGCCAGCAGCCAAGGAGGGGACAGGAGGGGCTATGGCTACACCTTC.

By its share, this clonotype is medium-sized. The chain has TRBV29-1 and TRBJ2-7; 7 bases are a match to TRBD1. J was trimmed by 1 base and V by 3 bases; bases with no gene match: 3. The germline CDR1 and CDR2 sequences are SQVTM and ANQGSEA. The CDR3 has 13 amino acids. DNA for the CDR3: TGCAGCGTTGATCAGGGGGAGTCCTACGAGCAGTACTTC. Translated: CSVDQGESYEQYF.